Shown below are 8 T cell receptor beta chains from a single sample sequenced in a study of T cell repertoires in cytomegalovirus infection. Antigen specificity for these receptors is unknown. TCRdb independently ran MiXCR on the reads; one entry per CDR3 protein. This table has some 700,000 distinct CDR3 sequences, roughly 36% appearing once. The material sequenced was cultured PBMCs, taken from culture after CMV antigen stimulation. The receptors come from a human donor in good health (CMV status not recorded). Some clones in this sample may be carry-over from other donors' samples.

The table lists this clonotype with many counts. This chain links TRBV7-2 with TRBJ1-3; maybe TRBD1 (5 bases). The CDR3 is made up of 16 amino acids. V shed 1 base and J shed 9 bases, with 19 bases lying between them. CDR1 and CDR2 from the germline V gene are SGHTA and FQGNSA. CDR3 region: CASSLVVGGEGGTIYF. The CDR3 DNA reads TGTGCCAGCAGCTTAGTGGTCGGGGGGGAAGGCGGCACCATATATTTT.

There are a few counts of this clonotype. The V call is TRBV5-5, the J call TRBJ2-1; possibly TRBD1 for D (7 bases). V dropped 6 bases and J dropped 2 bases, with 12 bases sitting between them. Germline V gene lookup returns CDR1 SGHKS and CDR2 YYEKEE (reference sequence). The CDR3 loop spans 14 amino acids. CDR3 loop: CASTRGETYNEQFF. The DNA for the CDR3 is TGTGCCAGCACCAGGGGGGAAACCTACAATGAGCAGTTCTTC.

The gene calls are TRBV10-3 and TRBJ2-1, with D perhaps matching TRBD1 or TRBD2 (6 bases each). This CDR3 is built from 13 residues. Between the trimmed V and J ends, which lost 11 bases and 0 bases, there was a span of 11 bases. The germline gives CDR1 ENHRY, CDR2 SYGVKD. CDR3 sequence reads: CAHKGGSYNEQFF. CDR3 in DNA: TGTGCCCACAAGGGGGGCTCCTACAATGAGCAGTTCTTC.

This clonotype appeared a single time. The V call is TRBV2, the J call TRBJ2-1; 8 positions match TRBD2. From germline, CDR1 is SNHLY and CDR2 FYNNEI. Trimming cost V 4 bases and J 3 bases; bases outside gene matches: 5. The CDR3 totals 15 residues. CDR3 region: CASSVKREYYNEQFF. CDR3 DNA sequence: TGTGCCAGCAGTGTAAAGCGGGAGTACTACAATGAGCAGTTCTTC.

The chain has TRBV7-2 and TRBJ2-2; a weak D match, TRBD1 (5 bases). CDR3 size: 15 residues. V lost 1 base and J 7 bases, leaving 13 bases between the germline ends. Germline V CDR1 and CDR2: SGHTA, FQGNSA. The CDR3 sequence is CASSLVPGSSGELFF. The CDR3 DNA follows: TGTGCCAGCAGCTTAGTGCCAGGGTCGAGCGGGGAGCTGTTTTTT.

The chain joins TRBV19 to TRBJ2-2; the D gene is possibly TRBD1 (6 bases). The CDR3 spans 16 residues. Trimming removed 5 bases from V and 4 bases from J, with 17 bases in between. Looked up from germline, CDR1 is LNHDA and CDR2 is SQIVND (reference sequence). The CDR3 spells CASSLYRADGTGELFF. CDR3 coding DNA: TGTGCCAGTAGTCTTTACAGGGCGGACGGCACCGGGGAGCTGTTTTTT.

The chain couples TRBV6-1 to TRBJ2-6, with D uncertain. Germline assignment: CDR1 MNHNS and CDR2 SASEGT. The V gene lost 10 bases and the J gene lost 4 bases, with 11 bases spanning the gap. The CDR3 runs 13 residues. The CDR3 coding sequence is TGTGCCACCAGCACGACAGGGGCCAACGTCCTGACTTTC. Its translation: CATSTTGANVLTF.

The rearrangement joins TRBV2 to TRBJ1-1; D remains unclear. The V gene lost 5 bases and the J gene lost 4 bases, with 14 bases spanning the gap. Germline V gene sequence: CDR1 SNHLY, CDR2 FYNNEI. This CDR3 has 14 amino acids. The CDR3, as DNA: TGTGCCAGCAGTAGGCAAGCAGTGGGCACTGAAGCTTTCTTT. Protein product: CASSRQAVGTEAFF.